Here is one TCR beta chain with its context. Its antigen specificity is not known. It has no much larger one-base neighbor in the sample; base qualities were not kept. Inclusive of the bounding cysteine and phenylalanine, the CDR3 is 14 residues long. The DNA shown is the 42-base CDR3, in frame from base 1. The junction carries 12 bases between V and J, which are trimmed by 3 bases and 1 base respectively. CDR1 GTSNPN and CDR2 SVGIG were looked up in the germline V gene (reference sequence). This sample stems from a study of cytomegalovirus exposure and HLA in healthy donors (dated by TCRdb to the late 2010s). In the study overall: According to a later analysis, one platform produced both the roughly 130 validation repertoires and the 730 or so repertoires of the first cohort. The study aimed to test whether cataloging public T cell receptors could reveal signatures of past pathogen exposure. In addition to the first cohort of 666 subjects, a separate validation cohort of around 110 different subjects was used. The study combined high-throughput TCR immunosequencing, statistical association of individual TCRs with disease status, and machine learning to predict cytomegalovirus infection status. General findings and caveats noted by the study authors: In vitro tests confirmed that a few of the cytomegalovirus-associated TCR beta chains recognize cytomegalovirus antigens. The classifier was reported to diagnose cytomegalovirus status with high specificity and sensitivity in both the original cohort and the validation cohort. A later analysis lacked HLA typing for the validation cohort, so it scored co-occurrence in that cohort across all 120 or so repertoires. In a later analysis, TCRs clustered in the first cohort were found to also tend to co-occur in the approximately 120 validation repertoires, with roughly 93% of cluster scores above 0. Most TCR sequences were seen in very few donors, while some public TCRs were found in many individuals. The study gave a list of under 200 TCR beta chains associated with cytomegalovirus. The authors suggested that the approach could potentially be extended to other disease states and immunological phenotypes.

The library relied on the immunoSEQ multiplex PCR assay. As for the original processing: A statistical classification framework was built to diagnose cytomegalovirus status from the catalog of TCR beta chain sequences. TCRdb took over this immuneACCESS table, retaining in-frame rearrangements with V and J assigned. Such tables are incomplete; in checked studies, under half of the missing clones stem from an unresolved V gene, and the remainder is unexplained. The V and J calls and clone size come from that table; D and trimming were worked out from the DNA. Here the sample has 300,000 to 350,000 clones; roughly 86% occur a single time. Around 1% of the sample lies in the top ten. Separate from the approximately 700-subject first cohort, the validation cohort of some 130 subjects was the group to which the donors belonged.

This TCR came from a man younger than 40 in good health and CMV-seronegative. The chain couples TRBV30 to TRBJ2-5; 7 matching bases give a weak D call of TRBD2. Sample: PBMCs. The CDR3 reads CAWSLGGPQETQYF. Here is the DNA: TGTGCCTGGAGCCTCGGGGGGCCCCAAGAGACCCAGTACTTC.